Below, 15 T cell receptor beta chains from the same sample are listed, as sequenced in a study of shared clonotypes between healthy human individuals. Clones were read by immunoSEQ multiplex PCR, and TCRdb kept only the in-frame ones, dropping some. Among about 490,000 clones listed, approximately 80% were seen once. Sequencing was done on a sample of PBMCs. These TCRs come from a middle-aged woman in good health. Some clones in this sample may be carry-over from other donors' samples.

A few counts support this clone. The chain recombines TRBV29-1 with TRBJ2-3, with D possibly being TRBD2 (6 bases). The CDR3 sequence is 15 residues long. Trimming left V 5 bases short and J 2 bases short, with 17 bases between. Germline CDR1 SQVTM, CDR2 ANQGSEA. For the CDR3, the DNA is TGCAGCGTTCCCTCTCCTAGCGCTATCACAGATACGCAGTATTTT. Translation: CSVPSPSAITDTQYF.

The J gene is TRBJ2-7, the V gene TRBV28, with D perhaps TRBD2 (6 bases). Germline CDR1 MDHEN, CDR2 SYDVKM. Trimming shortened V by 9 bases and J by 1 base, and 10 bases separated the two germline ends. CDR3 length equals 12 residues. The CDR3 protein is CASQGRSYEQYF. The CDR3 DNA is TGTGCCAGTCAAGGGAGGTCCTACGAGCAGTACTTC.

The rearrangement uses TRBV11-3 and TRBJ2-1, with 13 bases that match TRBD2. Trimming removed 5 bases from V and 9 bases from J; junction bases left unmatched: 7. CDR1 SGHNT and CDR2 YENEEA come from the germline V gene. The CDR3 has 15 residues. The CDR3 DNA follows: TGTGCCAGCAGCCCAGGGACTAGCGGGACGGCTGAGCAGTTCTTC. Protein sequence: CASSPGTSGTAEQFF. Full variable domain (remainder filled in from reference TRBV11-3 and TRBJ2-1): EAGVVQSPRYKIIEKKQPVAFWCNPISGHNTLYWYLQNLGQGPELLIRYENEEAVDDSQLPKDRFSAERLKGVDSTLKIQPAELGDSAVYLCASSPGTSGTAEQFFGPGTRLTVL.

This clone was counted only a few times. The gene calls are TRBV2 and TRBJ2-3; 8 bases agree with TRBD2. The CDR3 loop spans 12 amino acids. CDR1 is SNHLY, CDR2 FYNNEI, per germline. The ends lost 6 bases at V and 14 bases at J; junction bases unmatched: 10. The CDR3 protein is CASRAGTSSLYF. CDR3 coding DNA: TGTGCCAGCAGGGCCGGGACTAGTTCTCTGTATTTT.

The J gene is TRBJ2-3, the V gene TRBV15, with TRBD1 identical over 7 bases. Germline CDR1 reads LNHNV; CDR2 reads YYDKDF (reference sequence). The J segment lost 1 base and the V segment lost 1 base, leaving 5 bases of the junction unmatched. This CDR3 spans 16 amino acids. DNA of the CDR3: TGTGCCACCAGCAGAGGAAGGGGGCGAGGCACAGATACGCAGTATTTT. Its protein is CATSRGRGRGTDTQYF.

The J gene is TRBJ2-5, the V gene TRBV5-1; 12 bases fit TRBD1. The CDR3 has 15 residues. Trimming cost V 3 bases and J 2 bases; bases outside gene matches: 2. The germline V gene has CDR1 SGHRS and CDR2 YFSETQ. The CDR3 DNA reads TGCGCCAGCAGCTCGGGACAGGGGGCGCAAGAGACCCAGTACTTC. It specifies CASSSGQGAQETQYF.

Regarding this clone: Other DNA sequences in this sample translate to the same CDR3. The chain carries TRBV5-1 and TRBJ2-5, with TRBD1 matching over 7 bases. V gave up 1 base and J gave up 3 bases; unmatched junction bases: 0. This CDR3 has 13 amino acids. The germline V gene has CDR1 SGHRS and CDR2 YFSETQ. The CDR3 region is CASSLTGEETQYF. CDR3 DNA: TGCGCCAGCAGCTTGACAGGGGAAGAGACCCAGTACTTC.

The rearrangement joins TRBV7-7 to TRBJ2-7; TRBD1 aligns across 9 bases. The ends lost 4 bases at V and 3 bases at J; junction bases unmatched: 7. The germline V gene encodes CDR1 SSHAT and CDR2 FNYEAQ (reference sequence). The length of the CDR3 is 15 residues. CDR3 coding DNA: TGTGCCAGCAGCTCCCGGGACAGGGAGATCTACGAGCAGTACTTC. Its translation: CASSSRDREIYEQYF.

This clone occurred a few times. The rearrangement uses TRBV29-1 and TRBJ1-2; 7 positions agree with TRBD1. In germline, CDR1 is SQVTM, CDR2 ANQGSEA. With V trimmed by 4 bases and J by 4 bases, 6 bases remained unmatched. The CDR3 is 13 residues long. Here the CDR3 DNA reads TGCAGCGTTGGAACAGGGGAGGTCTATGGCTACACCTTC. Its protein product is CSVGTGEVYGYTF.

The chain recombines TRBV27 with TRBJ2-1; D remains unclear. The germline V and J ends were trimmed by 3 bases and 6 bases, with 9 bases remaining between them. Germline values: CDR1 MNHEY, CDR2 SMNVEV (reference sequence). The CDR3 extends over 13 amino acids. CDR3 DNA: TGTGCCAGCAGTTTTCACCGTTCCAATGAGCAGTTCTTC. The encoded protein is CASSFHRSNEQFF.

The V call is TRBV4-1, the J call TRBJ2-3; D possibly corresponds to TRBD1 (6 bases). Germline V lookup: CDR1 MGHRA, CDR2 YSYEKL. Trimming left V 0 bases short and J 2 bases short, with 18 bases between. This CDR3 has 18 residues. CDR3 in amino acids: CASSQEYGTNTFTDTQYF. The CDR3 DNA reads TGCGCCAGCAGCCAAGAGTACGGGACAAATACATTCACAGATACGCAGTATTTT.

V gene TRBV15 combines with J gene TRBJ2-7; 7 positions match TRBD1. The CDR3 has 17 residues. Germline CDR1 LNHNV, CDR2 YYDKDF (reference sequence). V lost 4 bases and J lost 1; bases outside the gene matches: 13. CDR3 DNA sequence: TGTGCCACCAGCATCCGCTTCTGGGGGACAGAATCCTACGAGCAGTACTTC. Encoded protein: CATSIRFWGTESYEQYF.

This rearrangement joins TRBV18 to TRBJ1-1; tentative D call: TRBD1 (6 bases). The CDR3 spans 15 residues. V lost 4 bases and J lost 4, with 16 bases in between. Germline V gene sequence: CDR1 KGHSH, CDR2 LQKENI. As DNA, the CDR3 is TGTGCCAGCTCACTCCTGGACAGCTCGGGCACTGAAGCTTTCTTT. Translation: CASSLLDSSGTEAFF. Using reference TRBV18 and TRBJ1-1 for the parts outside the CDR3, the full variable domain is NAGVMQNPRHLVRRRGQEARLRCSPMKGHSHVYWYRQLPEEGLKFMVYLQKENIIDESGMPKERFSAEFPKEGPSILRIQQVVRGDSAAYFCASSLLDSSGTEAFFGQGTRLTVV.

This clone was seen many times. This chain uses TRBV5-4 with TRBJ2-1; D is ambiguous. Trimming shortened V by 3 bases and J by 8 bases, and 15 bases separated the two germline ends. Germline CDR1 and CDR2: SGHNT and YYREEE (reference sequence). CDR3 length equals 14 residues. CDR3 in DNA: TGTGCCAGCAGCTCCGGAACCATCCGGGATGAGCAGTTCTTC. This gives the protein CASSSGTIRDEQFF. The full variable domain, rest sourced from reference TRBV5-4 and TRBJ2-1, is ETGVTQSPTHLIKTRGQQVTLRCSSQSGHNTVSWYQQALGQGPQFIFQYYREEENGRGNFPPRFSGLQFPNYSSELNVNALELDDSALYLCASSSGTIRDEQFFGPGTRLTVL.

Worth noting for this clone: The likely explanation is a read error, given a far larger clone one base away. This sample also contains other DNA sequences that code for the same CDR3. DNA for the CDR3: TGTGCCAGCAGCCTCGCAGGGGGACCCAATCAGCCCCAGCACTTT. The encoded protein is CASSLAGGPNQPQHF. The chain couples TRBV7-2 to TRBJ1-5; 7 bases line up with TRBD1. The germline CDR1 and CDR2 sequences are SGHTA and FQGNSA. The CDR3 is 15 amino acids.